Presented here are 27 T cell receptor beta chains from one specimen sequenced in a study of T cells after yellow fever vaccination (dated by TCRdb to between 2018 and 2021). The sample's treatment or condition label, decoded: live attenuated yellow fever vaccine strain. The method behind the library was 5' RACE. Sequencing instrument: Illumina HiSeq 2500. The public reads were reprocessed in TCRdb via fastp at Q25 and MiXCR, keeping in-frame beta chains. Every distinct CDR3 protein forms one entry, paired with its most common genes and DNA. Here the sample has 360,000 or so distinct CDR3 sequences; around 10% occur a single time. The ten largest clones represent more than 15% of the sample. Sequences were derived from PBMCs, sampled on the day of the first yellow fever vaccination. The receptors derive from a man between 18 and 35 years old who received the YFV17D yellow fever vaccine.

This chain joins TRBV12-3 or TRBV12-4 and TRBJ2-5; the match to TRBD1 covers 9 bases. Unmatched junction bases numbered 7, after V lost 6 bases and J lost 5 bases. The length of the CDR3 is 14 residues. CDR3 amino acids: CASSNRGRLETQYF. The CDR3 DNA is TGTGCCAGCAGCAACAGGGGGCGGTTGGAGACCCAGTACTTC.

This clonotype was recorded a few times. The chain combines TRBV12-3 or TRBV12-4 with TRBJ2-2; 7 nucleotides match TRBD1. The CDR3 loop spans 15 amino acids. Trimming at V came to 6 bases and at J to 3 bases, leaving 7 bases not matched to a gene. CDR3 region: CASSTDRRYTGELFF. The CDR3 DNA is TGTGCCAGCAGCACGGACAGGCGATACACCGGGGAGCTGTTTTTT.

The DNA of the CDR3 is TGCGCCAGCAGCTTGGAACGAAACTATGGCTACACCTTC. This sequence encodes CASSLERNYGYTF. The rearrangement links TRBV5-1 to TRBJ1-2; D is ambiguous. The CDR3 runs 13 residues. The germline V gene encodes CDR1 SGHRS and CDR2 YFSETQ. Trimming left V 0 bases short and J 2 bases short, with 5 bases between. Based on the CDR3 plus reference TRBV5-1 and TRBJ1-2, the full variable domain is KAGVTQTPRYLIKTRGQQVTLSCSPISGHRSVSWYQQTPGQGLQFLFEYFSETQRNKGNFPGRFSGRQFSNSRSEMNVSTLELGDSALYLCASSLERNYGYTFGSGTRLTVV.

This chain joins TRBV6-5 and TRBJ1-1; TRBD1 matches 7 bases. Germline values: CDR1 MNHEY, CDR2 SVGAGI. V shed 3 bases and J 4 bases; nucleotides not matched to a gene: 8. The CDR3 totals 15 residues. The CDR3, as DNA: TGTGCCAGCAGTTATCGTGGCCCAGGGGGCACTGAAGCTTTCTTT. Amino acids: CASSYRGPGGTEAFF.

This clonotype was seen a few times. The genes are TRBV7-9 and TRBJ2-1, with D tentatively TRBD2 (6 bases). Germline assignment: CDR1 SEHNR and CDR2 FQNEAQ (reference sequence). V lost 5 bases and J 0 bases, leaving 8 bases between the germline ends. CDR3 length: 14 residues. The CDR3 loop reads CASSDGSSYNEQFF. The CDR3 bases are TGTGCCAGCAGCGACGGGAGCTCCTACAATGAGCAGTTCTTC.

Only a few counts were recorded for this clonotype. The chain recombines TRBV6-5 with TRBJ2-5; D not certain. V was clipped by 5 bases and J by 1 base, with 5 bases between them. This CDR3 spans 12 amino acids. Germline V gene data show CDR1 as MNHEY and CDR2 as SVGAGI. The CDR3 region has the DNA TGTGCCAGCAGTGTGTCCCAAGAGACCCAGTACTTC. Protein product: CASSVSQETQYF.

This clonotype was seen a handful of times. J is TRBJ1-2 and V is TRBV12-3 or TRBV12-4; the D gene is possibly TRBD1 (6 bases). The CDR3 runs 14 residues. V was trimmed by 4 bases and J by 3 bases, leaving 12 bases between them. CDR3 nucleotide sequence: TGTGCCAGCAGTTGGCAGGGGACGTACTATGGCTACACCTTC. As protein: CASSWQGTYYGYTF.

This clonotype was seen a few times. The rearrangement joins TRBV28 to TRBJ2-3, with 9 positions matching TRBD2. CDR3 size: 17 residues. Germline CDR1 and CDR2: MDHEN and SYDVKM. Trimming at V came to 3 bases and at J to 5 bases, leaving 12 bases not matched to a gene. CDR3 sequence: CASSFMGRGGPLDTQYF. The CDR3 nucleotides are TGTGCCAGCAGTTTTATGGGGCGGGGGGGACCTTTAGATACGCAGTATTTT.

This clonotype has a handful of counts. Germline and junction disagree at one end, which may indicate a read error. The chain has TRBV27 and TRBJ1-1; 7 nucleotides match TRBD1. The CDR3 is 16 residues long. Looked up from germline, CDR1 is MNHEY and CDR2 is SMNVEV (reference sequence). As DNA, the CDR3 is TGTGCCAGCAGTTTAAACCCAGGGGTTGAGGGGGCTGAAGCCTTCTTT. This codes for CASSLNPGVEGAEAFF.

The sample holds a few counts of this clonotype. The V and J genes are TRBV29-1 and TRBJ2-5; 7 bases agree with TRBD1. Germline CDR1 and CDR2: SQVTM and ANQGSEA. The junction had 11 bases not matched to a gene; V was cut back by 5 bases and J by 2 bases. This CDR3 has 15 amino acids. This CDR3 is CSVPRRGTSQETQYF. The DNA for the CDR3 is TGCAGCGTTCCCCGCAGGGGGACAAGTCAAGAGACCCAGTACTTC.

J is TRBJ2-5 and V is TRBV5-1; TRBD1 or TRBD2 may be the D gene (5 bases each). This CDR3 is 13 amino acids long. Per germline, CDR1 SGHRS and CDR2 YFSETQ. Trimming shortened V by 4 bases and J by 5 bases, and 12 bases separated the two germline ends. For the CDR3, the DNA is TGCGCCAGCAGCCGGGACCACTGGGAGACCCAGTACTTC. This codes for CASSRDHWETQYF.

This clonotype was seen more than once but under ten times. The gene calls are TRBV15 and TRBJ1-1; D is unresolved. This CDR3 region has 15 residues. The germline CDR1 and CDR2 sequences are LNHNV and YYDKDF (reference sequence). Trimming removed 1 base from V and 4 bases from J, with 13 bases in between. CDR3 protein: CATSRVRRLITEAFF. The CDR3 nucleotides read TGTGCCACCAGCAGAGTTCGGCGGTTAATCACTGAAGCTTTCTTT.

The rearrangement uses TRBV7-9 and TRBJ2-4, with 8 bases matching TRBD2. From germline, CDR1 is SEHNR and CDR2 FQNEAQ (reference sequence). The CDR3 extends over 13 amino acids. V trimming: 5 bases; J trimming: 8 bases; junction bases outside the gene matches: 5. Here the CDR3 reads CASSPGGRDIQYF. Written as DNA, the CDR3 is TGTGCCAGCAGCCCGGGGGGGCGAGACATTCAGTACTTC.

The genes are TRBV18 and TRBJ2-7; D is perhaps TRBD2 (5 bases). This CDR3 has 12 amino acids. The V end lost 3 bases, the J end lost 6 bases, and 9 bases lay between the germline ends. Per the germline V gene, CDR1 is KGHSH and CDR2 is LQKENI. CDR3 protein: CASSPREGEQYV. The CDR3 coding sequence is TGTGCCAGCTCACCCCGCGAGGGCGAGCAGTACGTC.

The CDR3 protein is CASSEQLYYGYTF. CDR3 in DNA: TGTGCCAGCAGCGAACAGCTCTACTATGGCTACACCTTC. The rearrangement uses TRBV12-3 or TRBV12-4 and TRBJ1-2; D is ambiguous. The CDR3 runs 13 residues. V lost 6 bases and J lost 3, with 11 bases in between.

There are a few counts of this clonotype. The gene calls are TRBV2 and TRBJ1-2, with D hard to call. Trimming cost V 2 bases and J 13 bases, with 8 bases left between them. The CDR3 is 10 amino acids. Germline V gene lookup returns CDR1 SNHLY and CDR2 FYNNEI. CDR3 nucleotides: TGTGCCAGCAGTGAACGGCGGTCCACCTTC. Translated: CASSERRSTF.

In the case of this clonotype: The junction does not match germline at one end; this may be a read error. J is TRBJ2-2 and V is TRBV11-1, with 7 positions matching TRBD1. The germline V gene encodes CDR1 SGHAT and CDR2 FQDESV (reference sequence). The CDR3 has 18 residues. The CDR3 nucleotides are TGTGCCAGCAGCCTGAGACCAGACAGGGTGATTCACCGTAGGGAGCTGATTTTT. This translates into CASSLRPDRVIHRRELIF.

This clonotype occurred many times. The chain is built from TRBV4-3 and TRBJ2-1, with D perhaps TRBD1 or TRBD2 (5 bases each). Trimming left V 4 bases short and J 1 base short, with 11 bases between. The CDR3 runs 15 residues. Looked up from germline, CDR1 is LGHNA and CDR2 is YSLEER. The CDR3 nucleotides are TGCGCCAGCAGCCCTGGGACGGCTTCCTACAATGAGCAGTTCTTC. Its translation: CASSPGTASYNEQFF.

This clonotype was observed a few times. The chain is built from TRBV27 and TRBJ2-7; no definite D call. The V gene lost 5 bases and the J gene lost 3 bases, with 11 bases spanning the gap. Germline CDR1 and CDR2: MNHEY and SMNVEV (reference sequence). The CDR3 loop spans 13 amino acids. The CDR3: CASSRKGYYEQYF. For the CDR3, the DNA is TGTGCCAGCAGTAGGAAGGGATACTACGAGCAGTACTTC.

The chain recombines TRBV7-9 with TRBJ1-1; D remains unclear. The CDR3 loop spans 14 amino acids. The germline CDR1 and CDR2 sequences are SEHNR and FQNEAQ (reference sequence). V lost 5 bases, J lost 3 bases, and 13 bases lay in between. The CDR3 loop reads CASSPEGWDTEAFF. The DNA for the CDR3 is TGTGCCAGCAGCCCGGAAGGTTGGGACACTGAAGCTTTCTTT.

This clonotype was counted many times. J is TRBJ2-3 and V is TRBV29-1; D is possibly TRBD2 (5 bases). CDR1 is SQVTM, CDR2 ANQGSEA, per germline. The CDR3 is 14 amino acids. The germline V and J ends were trimmed by 2 bases and 0 bases, with 9 bases remaining between them. The CDR3 spells CSVETERSTDTQYF. CDR3 bases: TGCAGCGTTGAAACCGAGCGGAGCACAGATACGCAGTATTTT.

The V gene is TRBV7-2, the J gene TRBJ1-6; 7 positions agree with TRBD1. The CDR3 is 14 residues long. Germline V gene lookup returns CDR1 SGHTA and CDR2 FQGNSA. The V gene end was trimmed by 4 bases and the J gene end by 8 bases; junction bases not matched to a gene: 5. The CDR3 nucleotides read TGTGCCAGCAGCTGGCGGGACAGTTATTCACCCCTCCACTTT. It is translated as CASSWRDSYSPLHF.

There are many counts of this clonotype. V and J are TRBV7-2 and TRBJ1-1; D is unresolved. V lost 6 bases and J lost 1, with 9 bases in between. The CDR3 extends over 13 amino acids. In germline, CDR1 is SGHTA, CDR2 FQGNSA. CDR3 loop: CASRGNQNTEAFF. In nucleotides, the CDR3 is TGTGCCAGCAGGGGGAACCAGAACACTGAAGCTTTCTTT. Together with reference TRBV7-2 and TRBJ1-1, the CDR3 gives the full variable domain: GAGVSQSPSNKVTEKGKDVELRCDPISGHTALYWYRQSLGQGLEFLIYFQGNSAPDKSGLPSDRFSAERTGGSVSTLTIQRTQQEDSAVYLCASRGNQNTEAFFGQGTRLTVV.

This clonotype was observed a handful of times. The chain joins TRBV5-1 to TRBJ1-1; 7 bases align to TRBD1. This CDR3 has 16 amino acids. CDR1 is SGHRS, CDR2 YFSETQ, per germline. Unmatched junction bases numbered 11, after V lost 4 bases and J lost 2 bases. The DNA of the CDR3 is TGCGCCAGCAGCCCGGCAGGGGGAGCGAAAAACACTGAAGCTTTCTTT. It encodes CASSPAGGAKNTEAFF. The whole variable domain, filled in from reference TRBV5-1 and TRBJ1-1, reads KAGVTQTPRYLIKTRGQQVTLSCSPISGHRSVSWYQQTPGQGLQFLFEYFSETQRNKGNFPGRFSGRQFSNSRSEMNVSTLELGDSALYLCASSPAGGAKNTEAFFGQGTRLTVV.

This clonotype was detected a few times. The chain links TRBV7-8 to TRBJ2-1, with D possibly matching TRBD1 (5 bases). V was shortened by 7 bases and J by 1 base, with 14 bases between the two germline ends. The CDR3 contains 15 residues. Germline V gene sequence: CDR1 SGHVS, CDR2 FQNEAQ. CDR3 sequence reads: CASTDRPISYNEQFF. The CDR3 bases are TGTGCCAGCACCGACAGACCTATATCCTACAATGAGCAGTTCTTC.

The chain is built from TRBV19 and TRBJ2-7; the D gene is possibly TRBD1 (6 bases). CDR3 length: 11 residues. Germline V gene sequence: CDR1 LNHDA, CDR2 SQIVND (reference sequence). Trimming cost V 10 bases and J 9 bases, with 16 bases left between them. The CDR3 bases are TGTGCCACTAAACAGGGCACGAGGCAGTACTTC. The encoded protein is CATKQGTRQYF.

This clonotype was observed at least ten times. This chain joins TRBV12-3 or TRBV12-4 and TRBJ2-1; a possible D gene is TRBD2 (6 bases). The CDR3 is made up of 14 amino acids. V gave up 4 bases and J gave up 7 bases, with 14 bases separating them. The CDR3 spells CASSSSGLANEQFF. In DNA, the CDR3 is TGTGCCAGCAGTTCCTCGGGACTGGCTAATGAGCAGTTCTTC.